A selection of T cell receptor beta chains follows, all from one sample in a study of blood T cell repertoires in COVID-19. Generated by immunoSEQ multiplex PCR, the TCRdb table keeps only in-frame clones and is missing some. Among under 100,000 clones, approximately 92% were seen once, and the ten largest hold around 6%. The sample was peripheral blood. The receptor set was obtained from an older woman with active COVID-19. The conserved cysteine and the conserved F or W are not part of the CDR3 here. Fields, in order: J gene, V gene, CDR3 protein.

J gene: TRBJ2-1
V gene: TRBV7-9
CDR3 protein: ASSKRQSDNEQF

J gene: TRBJ1-2
V gene: TRBV19
CDR3 protein: ASTAGYKGHGYT

J gene: TRBJ2-3
V gene: TRBV6-4
CDR3 protein: ASSAQGAGDTQY

J gene: TRBJ2-5
V gene: TRBV14
CDR3 protein: ASSQDLDARGETQY

J gene: TRBJ1-3
V gene: TRBV7-7
CDR3 protein: ASSSRESSGNTIY

J gene: TRBJ2-2
V gene: TRBV6-5
CDR3 protein: ASSYSRQTNTGELF

J gene: TRBJ1-1
V gene: TRBV18
CDR3 protein: ASSPRQGARVTEAF

J gene: TRBJ2-3
V gene: TRBV6-5
CDR3 protein: ASTDLGSNTDTQY

J gene: TRBJ2-1
V gene: TRBV7-2
CDR3 protein: ASSLERGPGFDEQF

J gene: TRBJ2-1
V gene: TRBV6-2/TRBV6-3
CDR3 protein: ASSRDSLNEQF

J gene: TRBJ2-7
V gene: TRBV28
CDR3 protein: ASSFPDRDLHYEQY

J gene: TRBJ1-1
V gene: TRBV10-3
CDR3 protein: AISVASGELRNTEAF

J gene: TRBJ2-2
V gene: TRBV6-5
CDR3 protein: ASSYEETGELF

J gene: TRBJ1-5
V gene: TRBV30
CDR3 protein: AWGGQGVNQPQH

J gene: TRBJ1-5
V gene: TRBV16
CDR3 protein: ASSQTGDQPQH

J gene: TRBJ2-3
V gene: TRBV19
CDR3 protein: ASTGTSGVLTDTQY

J gene: TRBJ2-7
V gene: TRBV7-2
CDR3 protein: ASSPPDRRGPYEQY

J gene: TRBJ1-1
V gene: TRBV11-3
CDR3 protein: ASSLTRNTEAF

J gene: TRBJ2-7
V gene: TRBV2
CDR3 protein: ASSRQGAPSPYEQY

J gene: TRBJ2-7
V gene: TRBV27
CDR3 protein: ASSLKWTEPYEQY

J gene: TRBJ1-6
V gene: TRBV3-1/TRBV3-2
CDR3 protein: ASSQDSRGGNSPLH

J gene: TRBJ1-6
V gene: TRBV30
CDR3 protein: AWRGQGNSPLH

J gene: TRBJ2-1
V gene: TRBV5-1
CDR3 protein: ASSPAGTSGGGVSYNEQF

J gene: TRBJ2-3
V gene: TRBV3-1/TRBV3-2
CDR3 protein: ASSQGTSETDTQY

J gene: TRBJ2-2
V gene: TRBV6-5
CDR3 protein: AYRQEQQVAGELF

J gene: TRBJ2-3
V gene: TRBV6-5
CDR3 protein: ASSYRAGGRPDTQY